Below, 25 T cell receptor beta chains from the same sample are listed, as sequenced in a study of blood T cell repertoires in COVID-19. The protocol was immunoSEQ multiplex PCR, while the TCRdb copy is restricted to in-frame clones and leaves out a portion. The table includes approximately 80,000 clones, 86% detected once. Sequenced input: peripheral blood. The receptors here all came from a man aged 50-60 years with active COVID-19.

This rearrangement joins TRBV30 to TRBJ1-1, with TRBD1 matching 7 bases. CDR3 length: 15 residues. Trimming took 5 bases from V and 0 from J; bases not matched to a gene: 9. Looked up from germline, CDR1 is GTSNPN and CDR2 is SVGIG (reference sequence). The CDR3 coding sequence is TGTGCCTGGGGCCTCGGACAGGTTATGAACACTGAAGCTTTCTTT. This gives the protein CAWGLGQVMNTEAFF.

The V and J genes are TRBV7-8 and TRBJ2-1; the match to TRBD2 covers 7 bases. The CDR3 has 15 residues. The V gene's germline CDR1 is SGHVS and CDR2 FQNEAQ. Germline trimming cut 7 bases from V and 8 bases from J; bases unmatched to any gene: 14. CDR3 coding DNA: TGTGCCAGCACCCTATTCGCGGGAGTTTGGGATGAGCAGTTCTTC. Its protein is CASTLFAGVWDEQFF.

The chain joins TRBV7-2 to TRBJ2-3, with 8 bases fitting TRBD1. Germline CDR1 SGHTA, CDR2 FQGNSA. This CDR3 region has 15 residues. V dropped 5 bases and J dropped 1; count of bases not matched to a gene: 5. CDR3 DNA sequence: TGTGCCAGCAGCCCGACAGGGGACGGCACAGATACGCAGTATTTT. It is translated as CASSPTGDGTDTQYF.

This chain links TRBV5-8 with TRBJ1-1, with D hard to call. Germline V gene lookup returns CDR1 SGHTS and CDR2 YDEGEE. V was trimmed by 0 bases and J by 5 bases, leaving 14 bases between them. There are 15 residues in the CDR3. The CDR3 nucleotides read TGTGCCAGCAGCTTGGCGGGTCGTGGTAGAACTGAAGCTTTCTTT. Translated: CASSLAGRGRTEAFF.

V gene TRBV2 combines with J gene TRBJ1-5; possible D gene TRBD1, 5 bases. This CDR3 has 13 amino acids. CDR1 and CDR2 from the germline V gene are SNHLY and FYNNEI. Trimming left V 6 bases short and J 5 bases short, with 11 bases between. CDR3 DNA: TGTGCCAGCAGCAGGGAAGTTGATCAGCCCCAGCATTTT. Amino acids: CASSREVDQPQHF.

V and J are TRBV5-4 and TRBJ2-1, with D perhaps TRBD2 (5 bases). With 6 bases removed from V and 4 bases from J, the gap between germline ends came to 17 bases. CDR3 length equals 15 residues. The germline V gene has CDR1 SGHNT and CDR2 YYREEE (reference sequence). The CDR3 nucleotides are TGTGCCAGCATGAGAGCAGGACTGACTTACAATGAGCAGTTCTTC. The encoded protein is CASMRAGLTYNEQFF.

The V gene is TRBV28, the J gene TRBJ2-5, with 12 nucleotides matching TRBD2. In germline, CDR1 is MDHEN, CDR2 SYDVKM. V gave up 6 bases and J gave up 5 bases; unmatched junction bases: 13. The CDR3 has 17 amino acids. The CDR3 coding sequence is TGTGCCAGCAGCCCGGGAGGACTAGCGGGGCTAGGTGAGACCCAGTACTTC. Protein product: CASSPGGLAGLGETQYF.

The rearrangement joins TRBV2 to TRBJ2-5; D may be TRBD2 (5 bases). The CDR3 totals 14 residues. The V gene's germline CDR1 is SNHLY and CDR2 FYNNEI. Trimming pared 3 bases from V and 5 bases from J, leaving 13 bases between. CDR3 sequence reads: CASSDKGRGETQYF. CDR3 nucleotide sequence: TGTGCCAGCAGTGACAAGGGCCGAGGGGAGACCCAGTACTTC.

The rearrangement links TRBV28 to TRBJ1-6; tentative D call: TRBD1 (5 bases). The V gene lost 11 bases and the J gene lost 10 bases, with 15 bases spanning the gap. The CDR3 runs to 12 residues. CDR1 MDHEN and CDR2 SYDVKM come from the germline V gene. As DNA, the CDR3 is TGTGCCGTGGGGGGGGTTGACTCACCCCTCCACTTT. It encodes CAVGGVDSPLHF.

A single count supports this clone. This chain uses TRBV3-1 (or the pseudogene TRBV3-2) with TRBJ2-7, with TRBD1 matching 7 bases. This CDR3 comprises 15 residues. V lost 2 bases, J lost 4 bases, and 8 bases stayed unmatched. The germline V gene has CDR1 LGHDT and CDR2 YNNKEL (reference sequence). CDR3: CASSQNRGQNYEQYF. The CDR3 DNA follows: TGTGCCAGCAGCCAAAACAGGGGACAAAATTACGAGCAGTACTTC.

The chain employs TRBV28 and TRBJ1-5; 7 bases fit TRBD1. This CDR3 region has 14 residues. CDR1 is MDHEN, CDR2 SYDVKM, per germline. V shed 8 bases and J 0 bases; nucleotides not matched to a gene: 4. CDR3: CASRDRYSNQPQHF. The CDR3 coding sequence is TGTGCCAGCCGGGACAGATATAGCAATCAGCCCCAGCATTTT.

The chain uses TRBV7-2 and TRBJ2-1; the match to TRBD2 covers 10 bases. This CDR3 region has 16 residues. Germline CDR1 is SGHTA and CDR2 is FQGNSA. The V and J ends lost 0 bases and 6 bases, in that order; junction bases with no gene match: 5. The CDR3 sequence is CASSLAGTSARNEQFF. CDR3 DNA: TGTGCCAGCAGCTTAGCCGGGACTAGCGCTCGCAATGAGCAGTTCTTC.

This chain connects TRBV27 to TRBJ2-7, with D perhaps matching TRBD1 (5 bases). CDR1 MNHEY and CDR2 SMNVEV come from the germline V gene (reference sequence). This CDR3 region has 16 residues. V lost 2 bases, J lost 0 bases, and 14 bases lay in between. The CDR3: CASSLKTAPLSYEQYF. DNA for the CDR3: TGTGCCAGCAGTTTAAAGACAGCACCTCTCTCCTACGAGCAGTACTTC.

Written as DNA, the CDR3 is TGTGCCAGCAGCTTGGATGCTACGACAGCGAACACTGAAGCTTTCTTT. As protein: CASSLDATTANTEAFF. The V and J genes are TRBV5-5 and TRBJ1-1; tentatively, D is TRBD1 (5 bases). The CDR3 extends over 16 amino acids. The germline V gene has CDR1 SGHKS and CDR2 YYEKEE (reference sequence). V shed 0 bases and J shed 1 base, with 13 bases lying between them.

CDR3 bases: TGTGCCAGCAGTTCCTCAGGGGTACCTAGCACAGATACGCAGTATTTT. Translation gives CASSSSGVPSTDTQYF. The chain is built from TRBV6-5 and TRBJ2-3, with a possible D match to TRBD1 (6 bases). V lost 4 bases to trimming and J lost 0 bases, with 14 bases between them. This CDR3 is 16 amino acids long. Germline-derived CDR1 and CDR2 are MNHEY and SVGAGI.

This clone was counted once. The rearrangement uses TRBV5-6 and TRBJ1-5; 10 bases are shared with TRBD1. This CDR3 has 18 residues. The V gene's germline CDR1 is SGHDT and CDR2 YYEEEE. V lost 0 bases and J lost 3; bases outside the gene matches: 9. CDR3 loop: CASSLVGTGTGDNQPQHF. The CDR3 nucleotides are TGTGCCAGCAGCTTGGTGGGTACCGGGACAGGGGACAATCAGCCCCAGCATTTT.

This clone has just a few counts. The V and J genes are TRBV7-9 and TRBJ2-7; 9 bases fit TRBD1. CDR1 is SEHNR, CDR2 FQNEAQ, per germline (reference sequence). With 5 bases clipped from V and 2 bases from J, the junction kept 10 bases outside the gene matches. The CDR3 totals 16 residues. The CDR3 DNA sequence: TGTGCCAGCAGCCCCATCCGGGACAGGGATGCCTACGAGCAGTACTTC. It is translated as CASSPIRDRDAYEQYF.

CDR3 sequence reads: CASSRQPATDTQYF. CDR3 DNA: TGTGCCAGCAGCAGACAGCCCGCCACAGATACGCAGTATTTT. The V call is TRBV9, the J call TRBJ2-3; D may be TRBD1 (5 bases). Germline CDR1 is SGDLS and CDR2 is YYNGEE. The germline V and J ends were trimmed by 4 bases and 2 bases, with 11 bases remaining between them. The length of the CDR3 is 14 residues.

CDR3 sequence reads: CAWRGLAGDTEQYF. In DNA form, the CDR3 reads TGTGCCTGGAGAGGACTAGCGGGAGATACCGAGCAGTACTTC. The V call is TRBV30, the J call TRBJ2-7; 13 positions agree with TRBD2. Germline values: CDR1 GTSNPN, CDR2 SVGIG (reference sequence). This CDR3 is built from 14 residues. The ends lost 3 bases at V and 6 bases at J; junction bases unmatched: 5.

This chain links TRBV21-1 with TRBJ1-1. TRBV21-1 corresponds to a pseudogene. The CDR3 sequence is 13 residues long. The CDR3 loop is CASSKGGNTEAFF. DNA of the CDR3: TGTGCCAGCAGCAAGGGGGGGAACACTGAAGCTTTCTTT.

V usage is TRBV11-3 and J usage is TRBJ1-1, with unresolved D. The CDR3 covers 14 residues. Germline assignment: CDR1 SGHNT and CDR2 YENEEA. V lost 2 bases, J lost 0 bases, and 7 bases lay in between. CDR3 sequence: CASSLLVMNTEAFF. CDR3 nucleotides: TGTGCCAGCAGCTTATTAGTGATGAACACTGAAGCTTTCTTT.

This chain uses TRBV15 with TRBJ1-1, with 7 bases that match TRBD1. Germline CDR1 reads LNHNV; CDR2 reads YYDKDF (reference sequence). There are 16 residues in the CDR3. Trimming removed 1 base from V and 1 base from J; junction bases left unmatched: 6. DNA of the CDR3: TGTGCCACCAGCAGAGGACAGGGAATACAGAACACTGAAGCTTTCTTT. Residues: CATSRGQGIQNTEAFF.

DNA for the CDR3: TGTGCCAGCAGGGACACCTTATCCTACGAGCAGTACTTC. Its translation is CASRDTLSYEQYF. This chain connects TRBV6-5 to TRBJ2-7; maybe TRBD1 (5 bases). The length of the CDR3 is 13 residues. V lost 6 bases, J lost 1 base, and 10 bases lay in between. Germline V CDR1 and CDR2: MNHEY, SVGAGI.

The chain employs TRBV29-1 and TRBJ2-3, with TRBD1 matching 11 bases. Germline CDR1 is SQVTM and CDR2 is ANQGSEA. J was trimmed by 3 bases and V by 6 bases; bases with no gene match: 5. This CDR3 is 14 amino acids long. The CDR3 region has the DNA TGCAGCGTGGCCGGGACAGGGGGAACAGATACGCAGTATTTT. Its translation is CSVAGTGGTDTQYF.

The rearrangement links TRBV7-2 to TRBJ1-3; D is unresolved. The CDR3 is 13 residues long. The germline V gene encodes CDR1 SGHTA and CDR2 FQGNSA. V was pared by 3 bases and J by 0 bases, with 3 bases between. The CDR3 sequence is CASSFLSGNTIYF. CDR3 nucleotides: TGTGCCAGCAGCTTTCTCTCTGGAAACACCATATATTTT.